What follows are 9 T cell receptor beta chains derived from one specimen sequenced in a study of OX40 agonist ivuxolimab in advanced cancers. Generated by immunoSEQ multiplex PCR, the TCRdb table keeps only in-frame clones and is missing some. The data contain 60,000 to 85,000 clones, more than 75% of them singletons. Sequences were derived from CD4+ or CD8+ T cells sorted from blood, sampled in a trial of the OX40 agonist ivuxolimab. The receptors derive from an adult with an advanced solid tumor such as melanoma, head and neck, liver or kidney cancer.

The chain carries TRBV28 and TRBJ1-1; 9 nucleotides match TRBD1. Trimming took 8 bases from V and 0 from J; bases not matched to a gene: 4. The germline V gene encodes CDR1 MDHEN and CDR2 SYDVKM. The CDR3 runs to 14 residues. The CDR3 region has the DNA TGTGCCAGCTATGGACAGGGGATGAACACTGAAGCTTTCTTT. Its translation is CASYGQGMNTEAFF.

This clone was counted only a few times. In DNA, the CDR3 is TGTGCCAGCAGCTTAAGCGGACGCGCCCTGGCCGAGCAGTACTTC. Protein sequence: CASSLSGRALAEQYF. The chain carries TRBV7-2 and TRBJ2-7, with D perhaps TRBD2 (5 bases). Germline CDR1 and CDR2: SGHTA and FQGNSA. The germline V and J ends were trimmed by 2 bases and 6 bases, with 17 bases remaining between them. The CDR3 is 15 amino acids.

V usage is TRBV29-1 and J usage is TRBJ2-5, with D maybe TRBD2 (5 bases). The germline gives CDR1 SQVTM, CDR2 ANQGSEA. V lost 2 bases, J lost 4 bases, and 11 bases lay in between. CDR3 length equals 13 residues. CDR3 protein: CSVEWSGGETQYF. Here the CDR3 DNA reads TGCAGCGTTGAATGGTCCGGAGGAGAGACCCAGTACTTC.

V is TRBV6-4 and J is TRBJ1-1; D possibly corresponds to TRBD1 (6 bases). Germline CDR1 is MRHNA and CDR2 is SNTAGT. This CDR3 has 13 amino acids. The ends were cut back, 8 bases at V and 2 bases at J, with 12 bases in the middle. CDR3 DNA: TGTGCCAGCCGGAGGGACATTAACACTGAAGCTTTCTTT. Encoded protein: CASRRDINTEAFF.

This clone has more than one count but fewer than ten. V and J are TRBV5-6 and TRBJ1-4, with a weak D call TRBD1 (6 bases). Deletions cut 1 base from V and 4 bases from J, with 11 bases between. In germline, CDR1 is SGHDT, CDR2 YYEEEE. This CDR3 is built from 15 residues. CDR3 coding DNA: TGTGCCAGCAGCTTGCAGGGGCCATATAATGAAAAACTGTTTTTT. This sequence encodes CASSLQGPYNEKLFF.

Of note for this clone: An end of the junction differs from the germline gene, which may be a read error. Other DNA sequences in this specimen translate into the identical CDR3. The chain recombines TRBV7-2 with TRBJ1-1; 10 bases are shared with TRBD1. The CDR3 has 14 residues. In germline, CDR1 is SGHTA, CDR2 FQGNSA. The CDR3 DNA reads TGTGCCAGCCAAAAGACAGGGGGCGGCACTGAAGCCTTCTTT. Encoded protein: CASQKTGGGTEAFF.

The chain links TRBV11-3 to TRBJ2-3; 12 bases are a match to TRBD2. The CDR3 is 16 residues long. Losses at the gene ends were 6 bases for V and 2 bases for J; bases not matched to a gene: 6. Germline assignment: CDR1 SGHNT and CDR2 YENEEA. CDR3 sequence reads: CASSSGLAGTTDTQYF. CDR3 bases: TGTGCCAGCAGTTCAGGACTAGCGGGGACCACAGATACGCAGTATTTT.

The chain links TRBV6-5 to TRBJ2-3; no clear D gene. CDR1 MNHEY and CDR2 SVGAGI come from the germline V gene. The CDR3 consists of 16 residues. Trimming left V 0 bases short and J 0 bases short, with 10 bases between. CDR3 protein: CASSYSLQSSTDTQYF. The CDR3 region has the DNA TGTGCCAGCAGTTACTCGTTGCAGTCTAGCACAGATACGCAGTATTTT.

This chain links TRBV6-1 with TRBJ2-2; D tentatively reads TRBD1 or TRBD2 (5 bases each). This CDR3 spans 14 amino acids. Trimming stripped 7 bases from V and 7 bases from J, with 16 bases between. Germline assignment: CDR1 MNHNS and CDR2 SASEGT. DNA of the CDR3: TGTGCCAGCACCCCATTACGAGGGGTCGGGGAGCTGTTTTTT. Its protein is CASTPLRGVGELFF.